This T cell receptor beta chain was captured in a study of CD4 T cells in relation to SARS-CoV-2 and coronaviruses. About the study: The negative reference was HIV-1 Nef peptide pool or peptide-free culture.

The CDR3 covers 17 residues. Trimming took off 1 base at V and 9 bases at J, with 19 bases between the two ends. Germline CDR1 SNHLY, CDR2 FYNNEI. CD4+ T cells from unexposed donors were obtained before the COVID-19 pandemic (2011-2018). CD4+ T cells were isolated from the cells after 10 days of culture. Fresh IL-2 medium replaced half the medium on days 3 and 7. Only in-frame clones appear in the TCRdb table, and some are missing; sequencing was by immunoSEQ multiplex PCR. The sample carries around 18,000 clones, 65% to 75% recorded once. Of note for this clone: The antigen is undetermined.

The chain combines TRBV2 with TRBJ1-6, with D possibly matching TRBD1 (5 bases). The clonotype originates from a human donor in good health. The sequencing sample was made of CD4+ T cells from PBMCs, cultured in vitro. CDR3 sequence: CASSEEGRGLSSSPLHF. The CDR3 nucleotides are TGTGCCAGCAGTGAAGAGGGAAGGGGCCTAAGTTCTTCACCCCTCCACTTT. Variable domain in full (rest from reference TRBV2 and TRBJ1-6): EPEVTQTPSHQVTQMGQEVILRCVPISNHLYFYWYRQILGQKVEFLVSFYNNEISEKSEIFDDQFSVERPDGSNFTLKIRSTKLEDSAMYFCASSEEGRGLSSSPLHFGNGTRLTVT.